The 3 T cell receptor beta chains given below trace back to one sample, sequenced in a study of blood T cell repertoires in COVID-19. TCRdb's table, derived via immunoSEQ multiplex PCR, lists solely in-frame clones and lacks some. This table has around 300,000 clones, 88% appearing once. Sequenced sample: PBMCs or T cells enriched from blood (not recorded which). These receptors originate from a man aged 25-40 years who had recovered from COVID-19.

This clone was observed a single time. This chain links TRBV10-3 with TRBJ2-3; 15 bases line up with TRBD2. V lost 1 base and J lost 0; bases outside the gene matches: 5. CDR1 is ENHRY and CDR2 is SYGVKD in the germline V gene. The CDR3 is 19 residues long. CDR3 sequence reads: CAISEWGLAGGASTDTQYF. CDR3 coding DNA: TGTGCCATCAGTGAGTGGGGACTAGCGGGGGGAGCTAGCACAGATACGCAGTATTTT.

The chain uses TRBV7-9 and TRBJ2-7, with D perhaps TRBD2 (5 bases). The CDR3 loop spans 15 amino acids. Germline lookup yields CDR1 SEHNR and CDR2 FQNEAQ (reference sequence). The V gene lost 2 bases and the J gene lost 3 bases, with 14 bases spanning the gap. As DNA, the CDR3 is TGTGCCAGCAGCTTAATGGGTATGAGGGACTACGAGCAGTACTTC. This translates into CASSLMGMRDYEQYF.

The chain recombines TRBV7-8 with TRBJ2-1; 7 bases agree with TRBD2. CDR1 and CDR2 (germline): SGHVS, FQNEAQ. J lost 3 bases, V lost 1 base, and 6 bases had no gene match. The CDR3 runs to 16 residues. CDR3: CASSLDPGLFYNEQFF. CDR3 DNA sequence: TGTGCCAGCAGCTTAGACCCGGGACTATTCTACAATGAGCAGTTCTTC.